This T cell receptor (beta chain) was identified during a study of blood T cell repertoires in COVID-19. Whole-study context: COVID-19 samples, acute and convalescent, were from the United States, Italy and Spain. T cells, B-cell-depleted T cells, or PBMCs supplied cDNA or gDNA.

V was cut by 6 bases and J by 11 bases, with 14 bases left in between. The CDR3 has 12 amino acids. Germline CDR1 is MNHEY and CDR2 is SVGEGT. This clone turned up a few times. Original handling: Reference gene primers were amplified, and this amplification served to estimate nucleated cell counts. TCRdb's copy holds only in-frame clones and misses some; the assay was immunoSEQ multiplex PCR. That table gives V, J and clone size, and the DNA gave D and trimming. Among some 170,000 clones listed, 82% were seen once. The source of this sequence is a woman in her seventies with acute or convalescent COVID-19. Sequences were obtained from peripheral blood. The chain uses TRBV6-2 or TRBV6-3 and TRBJ1-5, with D perhaps matching TRBD1 (5 bases). The CDR3 region has the DNA TGTGCCAGCAGCCAGACAGTAGAGGCCCAGCATTTT. It translates to CASSQTVEAQHF.